The clone carrying this TCR beta chain was counted at least ten times. Its target is not known. Each CDR3 protein gets one entry after TCRdb re-called the reads with MiXCR. The table includes more than 8,500 distinct CDR3 sequences, just under 20% detected once. These data come from a study of lung T cells in sarcoidosis with Löfgren's syndrome. Germline assignment: CDR1 SNHLY and CDR2 FYNNEI. The germline V and J ends were trimmed by 9 bases and 0 bases, with 8 bases remaining between them. This CDR3 region has 12 residues. Regarding the study as a whole: In alpha-beta pairs, TRAV12-1 favored TRBV2, and their CDR3s were homologous. Shared TRAV12-1 and TRBV2 CDR3 motifs across Löfgren's syndrome patients reportedly suggested public CD4+ TCRs. Versus controls, Löfgren's syndrome patients reportedly showed TRAV12-1 and TRBV2 as most expanded.

This chain connects TRBV2 to TRBJ2-5, with D perhaps matching TRBD1 (6 bases). This sequence originates from a human donor with sarcoidosis (Löfgren's syndrome or another form), or a control subject (not recorded which). The sample was CD4+ T cells from bronchoalveolar lavage. This CDR3 is CARQGNQETQYF. CDR3 nucleotides: TGTGCCAGACAGGGAAACCAAGAGACCCAGTACTTC. Full variable domain (outside the CDR3, taken from reference TRBV2 and TRBJ2-5): EPEVTQTPSHQVTQMGQEVILRCVPISNHLYFYWYRQILGQKVEFLVSFYNNEISEKSEIFDDQFSVERPDGSNFTLKIRSTKLEDSAMYFCARQGNQETQYFGPGTRLLVL.